These 13 T cell receptor beta chains were all obtained from the same sample, sequenced in a study of blood T cell repertoires in COVID-19 (TCRdb year 2020). The library was prepared using the immunoSEQ multiplex PCR assay. Not all clones reach the TCRdb copy of this immuneACCESS table, which keeps in-frame sequences only. Checked studies attribute under half of the gap to unresolved V genes and leave the rest unexplained. The sample table holds about 300,000 clones, of which 85% to 90% were seen once. The top ten clones comprise about 4% of the sample. Material for sequencing was PBMCs or T cells enriched from blood (not recorded which). These receptors were taken from a man aged 25-40 years who had recovered from COVID-19.

The chain carries TRBV28 and TRBJ1-2; 9 bases agree with TRBD1. Germline CDR1 reads MDHEN; CDR2 reads SYDVKM. The CDR3 consists of 14 residues. V trimming: 5 bases; J trimming: 4 bases; junction bases outside the gene matches: 5. This CDR3 is CASSRQGVSYGYTF. CDR3 nucleotide sequence: TGTGCCAGCAGTAGACAGGGGGTGAGCTATGGCTACACCTTC.

The rearrangement uses TRBV6-5 and TRBJ1-4, with D tentatively TRBD1 (6 bases). Trimming cost V 8 bases and J 4 bases, with 14 bases left between them. Germline V gene data show CDR1 as MNHEY and CDR2 as SVGAGI. The CDR3 is 14 amino acids. The CDR3 DNA reads as TGTGCCAGCGATCCCCCAGGGGTTAATGAAAAACTGTTTTTT. This gives the protein CASDPPGVNEKLFF.

The rearrangement joins TRBV7-9 to TRBJ1-1, with unresolved D. The germline CDR1 and CDR2 sequences are SEHNR and FQNEAQ (reference sequence). The CDR3 has 15 residues. The ends were cut back, 2 bases at V and 6 bases at J, with 16 bases in the middle. The CDR3, as DNA: TGTGCCAGCAGCTTAATGGGTCAGGTGGTCTCTGAAGCTTTCTTT. It codes for CASSLMGQVVSEAFF. The complete variable domain, with remaining parts taken from reference TRBV7-9 and TRBJ1-1, reads DTGVSQNPRHKITKRGQNVTFRCDPISEHNRLYWYRQTLGQGPEFLTYFQNEAQLEKSRLLSDRFSAERPKGSFSTLEIQRTEQGDSAMYLCASSLMGQVVSEAFFGQGTRLTVV.

The CDR3 nucleotides read TGTGCCAGTAGTATTAGAGAGGGAGCCAATGAGCAGTTCTTC. Translation: CASSIREGANEQFF. This rearrangement joins TRBV19 to TRBJ2-1; weak D call: TRBD2 (5 bases). CDR1 is LNHDA, CDR2 SQIVND, per germline (reference sequence). The CDR3 is 14 residues long. The germline V and J ends were trimmed by 3 bases and 6 bases, with 12 bases remaining between them.

This chain uses TRBV15 with TRBJ1-1; the match to TRBD1 covers 10 bases. The V gene end was trimmed by 0 bases and the J gene end by 10 bases; junction bases not matched to a gene: 2. This CDR3 is 13 amino acids long. From germline, CDR1 is LNHNV and CDR2 YYDKDF (reference sequence). CDR3 region: CATSRDWTGGAFF. Written as DNA, the CDR3 is TGTGCCACCAGCAGAGACTGGACAGGGGGAGCTTTCTTT.

Regarding this clone: Germline and junction disagree at one end, which may indicate a read error. The chain has TRBV2 and TRBJ1-2; 8 bases are shared with TRBD1. The CDR3 is made up of 13 amino acids. Germline V gene sequence: CDR1 SNHLY, CDR2 FYNNEI. CDR3 nucleotides: TGTGCCAGCACCGTCGGACAGGGAGGGAGCGGCCACTTC. It encodes CASTVGQGGSGHF.

This chain links TRBV5-1 with TRBJ1-4; D unresolved. In germline, CDR1 is SGHRS, CDR2 YFSETQ. V was cut by 0 bases and J by 1 base, with 13 bases left in between. The CDR3 extends over 17 amino acids. For the CDR3, the DNA is TGCGCCAGCAGCTTGGCGGGTAGTTTTGGAACTAATGAAAAACTGTTTTTT. Translated, it gives CASSLAGSFGTNEKLFF.

The V and J genes are TRBV14 and TRBJ2-2; D is perhaps TRBD1 (6 bases). Trimming removed 0 bases from V and 0 bases from J, with 14 bases in between. Germline-derived CDR1 and CDR2 are SGHDN and FVKESK. The CDR3 length is 18 residues. For the CDR3, the DNA is TGTGCCAGCAGCCAAGATATACTGAGACAGGCGAACACCGGGGAGCTGTTTTTT. This codes for CASSQDILRQANTGELFF.

The chain employs TRBV11-3 and TRBJ2-5, with 7 bases lining up with TRBD2. Germline V lookup: CDR1 SGHNT, CDR2 YENEEA. V was pared by 5 bases and J by 5 bases, with 8 bases of the junction left unmatched. The CDR3 has 14 amino acids. CDR3 in amino acids: CASSVWGRAETQYF. Written as DNA, the CDR3 is TGTGCCAGCAGCGTCTGGGGGAGGGCGGAGACCCAGTACTTC.

The chain couples TRBV10-1 to TRBJ2-2; TRBD2 matches at 12 bases. CDR3 length: 16 amino acids. The ends lost 6 bases at V and 2 bases at J; junction bases unmatched: 4. Germline V gene lookup returns CDR1 WNHNN and CDR2 SYGVQD (reference sequence). Here the CDR3 reads CASRLAGGRNTGELFF. CDR3 in DNA: TGCGCCAGCAGACTAGCGGGGGGCCGAAACACCGGGGAGCTGTTTTTT.

The V call is TRBV12-3 or TRBV12-4, the J call TRBJ2-7, with 7 bases lining up with TRBD2. V was clipped by 1 base and J by 3 bases; unmatched bases: 0. The CDR3 extends over 13 amino acids. The CDR3 DNA reads as TGTGCCAGCAGTTTAGGGACTAGCTACGAGCAGTACTTC. Protein sequence: CASSLGTSYEQYF.

This sequence joins TRBV11-2 and TRBJ2-1; possibly TRBD2 for D (6 bases). The CDR3 is 14 residues long. The V gene's germline CDR1 is SGHAT and CDR2 FQNNGV. V shed 5 bases and J shed 7 bases, with 15 bases lying between them. This chain's CDR3 is CASSIGTSDNEQFF. The CDR3 DNA reads as TGTGCCAGCAGCATCGGGACTTCTGATAATGAGCAGTTCTTC.

This clone was seen a few times. The gene calls are TRBV7-6 and TRBJ2-7; D is possibly TRBD2 (6 bases). Trimming stripped 5 bases from V and 0 bases from J, with 20 bases between. CDR1 is SGHVS, CDR2 FNYEAQ, per germline. The CDR3 contains 17 residues. Here the CDR3 reads CASSPNRGLGFSYEQYF. In DNA, the CDR3 is TGTGCCAGCAGCCCTAATCGGGGGTTGGGGTTCTCCTACGAGCAGTACTTC.